This T cell receptor beta chain was captured in a study of spatial heterogeneity in lung cancer. There are a few counts of this clonotype. Its antigen is not known. Study outcomes and limitations: At resection, ubiquitous expanded tumor TCRs appeared in blood more than at follow-up.

This CDR3 is built from 13 residues. Germline CDR1 and CDR2: SNHLY and FYNNEI. The V end lost 2 bases, the J end lost 7 bases, and 11 bases lay between the germline ends. Documented time point: sample taken at primary tumor resection. One entry per CDR3 protein results from TCRdb running MiXCR on the 5' RACE reads. Seen here are 55,000 to 70,000 distinct CDR3 sequences, roughly 6.4% observed once, and the top ten hold 14% to 15%. Here the sequenced sample was PBMCs, taken at surgery. The chain has TRBV2 and TRBJ1-1; no clear D. The sequence derives from a female donor with early-stage non-small cell lung cancer. DNA of the CDR3: TGTGCCAGCAGTGAAAAAGGCGGCCGTGAAGCTTTCTTT. This gives the protein CASSEKGGREAFF.